Listed below are T cell receptor beta chains from one sample, sequenced in a study of shared clonotypes between healthy human individuals. Assay: immunoSEQ multiplex PCR; the TCRdb copy retains only in-frame clones and omits some. The profile shows 2 million to 2.5 million clones, roughly 93% of them singletons. Specimen: naive CD4+ T cells from PBMCs. The receptors shown here come from a man between 18 and 35 years old in good health. Some clones in this sample may be carry-over from other donors' samples. Each CDR3 is given with its conserved first and last residue. The order of the fields is V gene, D gene, clone size, J gene, CDR3 protein. A D gene is named only where the DNA matches it firmly. Clone size is not always given. Where it is, it says once, few, many or a class for expanded clones.

>TRBV5-1|TRBD2|NA|TRBJ2-2
CASSLVSSGWYPGELFF
>TRBV7-8|NA|NA|TRBJ2-7
CASSLTGSGYEQYF
>TRBV28|NA|NA|TRBJ2-1
CASSLQRFYNEQFF
>TRBV27|NA|NA|TRBJ1-1
CASSPGRLLGPAPEAFF
>TRBV12-2|NA|NA|TRBJ2-3
CASRLGFSTECSDTQYF
>TRBV5-1|TRBD1|NA|TRBJ2-2
CASSLVAGGNTGELFF
>TRBV4-1|TRBD2|NA|TRBJ2-3
CASSQVEETSGRFNVSDTQYF
>TRBV5-1|TRBD1|NA|TRBJ1-4
CASSLQGPGTNEKLFF
>TRBV19|NA|NA|TRBJ1-2
CASSLQGAYGYTF
>TRBV18|NA|NA|TRBJ1-5
CASSPGQADSNQPQHF
>TRBV5-1|NA|NA|TRBJ1-5
CASSLDSLGQPQHF
>TRBV5-4|NA|NA|TRBJ2-5
CASSSPTDFQETQYF
>TRBV5-1|TRBD1|NA|TRBJ2-5
CASSSPTGTQETQYF
>TRBV15|NA|NA|TRBJ2-3
CATSRDLGSWGPDTQYF
>TRBV5-1|NA|NA|TRBJ2-7
CASSLIGSYEQYF
>TRBV5-6|TRBD1|NA|TRBJ2-5
CASSLGGPSGTQYF
>TRBV4-3|TRBD1|once|TRBJ2-7
CASSRGLGQGLYEQYF
>TRBV29-1|NA|NA|TRBJ1-3
CSVRDWTGNTIYF
>TRBV2|NA|NA|TRBJ1-2
CASSENTGIGYTF
>TRBV7-9|TRBD1|NA|TRBJ1-1
CASSPGQGLGTEAFF
>TRBV10-2|TRBD1|NA|TRBJ2-3
CASRMTGQKWDTQYF
>TRBV28|NA|NA|TRBJ2-3
CASSPTGHTQYF
>TRBV4-1|NA|NA|TRBJ1-1
CASRSISVNTEAFF
>TRBV7-2|NA|NA|TRBJ2-7
CASSAVSYEQYF
>TRBV27|TRBD2|NA|TRBJ2-1
CASRGLAGSASSYNEQFF
>TRBV28|TRBD2|NA|TRBJ2-7
CASSLSTSGYYEQYF
>TRBV7-7|NA|NA|TRBJ1-2
CASIPGKHGYTF
>TRBV9|NA|NA|TRBJ2-1
CASSVGQGYNEQFF
>TRBV5-4|NA|NA|TRBJ2-7
CASRLWGSYEQYF
>TRBV10-3|TRBD1|once|TRBJ2-6
CAIRIDNRGYSGANVLTF
>TRBV5-8|TRBD1|NA|TRBJ1-5
CASPGQNTSNQPQHF
>TRBV5-6|NA|once|TRBJ2-7
CASSLEIASYEQYF
>TRBV28|NA|NA|TRBJ1-2
CASSFHEGSGYTF
>TRBV7-9|TRBD1|NA|TRBJ1-1
CASSLDGDRGKAFF
>TRBV28|NA|NA|TRBJ2-3
CAVVGEKAGTDTQYF
>TRBV7-9|NA|once|TRBJ1-3
CASSLRGLISGNTIYF
>TRBV7-6|NA|NA|TRBJ2-2
CASSLGQGGTGELFF
>TRBV14|NA|NA|TRBJ2-3
CASSQDLTGINTQYF
>TRBV5-8|TRBD1|NA|TRBJ2-3
CASSPDRGRADTQYF
>TRBV5-1|NA|once|TRBJ1-1
CASSHGAFGTEAFF
>TRBV19|NA|NA|TRBJ2-2
CASSTSPPVELFF
>TRBV28|NA|NA|TRBJ2-1
CASSLLVRLGIEQFF
>TRBV18|NA|NA|TRBJ2-7
CASSYSSGIISYEQYF
>TRBV5-1|TRBD2|NA|TRBJ2-3
CASRRTSGGTQYF
>TRBV5-4|TRBD1|NA|TRBJ2-3
CASRLKDLTGSSTDTQYF
>TRBV4-2|TRBD2|NA|TRBJ2-1
CASSRTSGRVEHEQFF